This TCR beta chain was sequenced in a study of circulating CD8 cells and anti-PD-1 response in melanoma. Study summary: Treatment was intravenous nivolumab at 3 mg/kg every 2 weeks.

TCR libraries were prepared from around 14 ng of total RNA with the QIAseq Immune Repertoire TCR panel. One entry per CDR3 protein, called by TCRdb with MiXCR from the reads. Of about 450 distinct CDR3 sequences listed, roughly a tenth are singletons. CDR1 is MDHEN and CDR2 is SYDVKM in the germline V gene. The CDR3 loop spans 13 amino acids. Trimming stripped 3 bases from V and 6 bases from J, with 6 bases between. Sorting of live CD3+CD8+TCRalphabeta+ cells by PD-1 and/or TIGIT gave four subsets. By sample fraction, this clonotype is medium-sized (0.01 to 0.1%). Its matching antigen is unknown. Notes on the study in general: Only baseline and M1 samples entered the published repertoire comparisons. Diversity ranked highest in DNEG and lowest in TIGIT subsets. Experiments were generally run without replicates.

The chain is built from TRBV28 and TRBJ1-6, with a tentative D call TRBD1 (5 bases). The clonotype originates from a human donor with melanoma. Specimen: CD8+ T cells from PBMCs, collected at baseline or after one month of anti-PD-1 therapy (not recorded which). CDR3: CASSLTVNSPLHF. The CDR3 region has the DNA TGTGCCAGCAGTTTGACAGTTAATTCACCCCTCCACTTT.